This entry describes one T cell receptor beta chain. This entry is derived from a study of OX40 agonist ivuxolimab in advanced cancers. Assay: immunoSEQ multiplex PCR; the TCRdb copy retains only in-frame clones and omits some. The sample contains 80,000 to 100,000 clones, roughly 95% of which appear only once. In germline, CDR1 is SNHLY, CDR2 FYNNEI. V shed 5 bases and J 6 bases; nucleotides not matched to a gene: 8. The CDR3 runs 15 residues. This receptor was taken from an adult with an advanced solid tumor such as melanoma, head and neck, liver or kidney cancer. The chain links TRBV2 to TRBJ2-7; 12 nucleotides align to TRBD1. This specimen consisted of CD4+ or CD8+ T cells sorted from blood, obtained in a trial of the OX40 agonist ivuxolimab. This CDR3 is CASSRSGQGASEQYF. CDR3 bases: TGTGCCAGCAGTAGATCGGGACAGGGGGCAAGCGAGCAGTACTTC. Using reference TRBV2 and TRBJ2-7 for the parts outside the CDR3, the full variable domain is EPEVTQTPSHQVTQMGQEVILRCVPISNHLYFYWYRQILGQKVEFLVSFYNNEISEKSEIFDDQFSVERPDGSNFTLKIRSTKLEDSAMYFCASSRSGQGASEQYFGPGTRLTVT.